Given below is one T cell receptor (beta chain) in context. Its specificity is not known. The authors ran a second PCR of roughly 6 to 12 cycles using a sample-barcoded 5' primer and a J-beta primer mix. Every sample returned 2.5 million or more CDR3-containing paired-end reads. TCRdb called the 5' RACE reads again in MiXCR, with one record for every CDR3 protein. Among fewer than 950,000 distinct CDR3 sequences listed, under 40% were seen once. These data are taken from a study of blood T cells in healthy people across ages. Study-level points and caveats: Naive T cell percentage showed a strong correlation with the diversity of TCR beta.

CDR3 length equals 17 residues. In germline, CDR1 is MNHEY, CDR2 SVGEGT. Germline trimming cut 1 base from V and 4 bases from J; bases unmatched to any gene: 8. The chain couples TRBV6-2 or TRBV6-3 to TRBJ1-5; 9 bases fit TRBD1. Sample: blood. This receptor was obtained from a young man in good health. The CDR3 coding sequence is TGTGCCAGCAGTTACTATACCACCGGGACAGGGAATCAGCCCCAGCATTTT. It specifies CASSYYTTGTGNQPQHF.